The subject of this entry is one T cell receptor beta chain. This entry comes from a study of regulatory T cells in long-lasting Graves disease. Study in general: Graves' disease counted as persistent after over 5 years of antithyroid drugs with positive TSH receptor antibodies.

iRepertoire HTBI primers and Arm-PCR of CDR3 regions built TCR beta libraries. Each CDR3 protein gets one entry after TCRdb re-called the multiplex PCR reads with MiXCR. The sample has around 340,000 distinct CDR3 sequences, 15% to 20% seen once; the top ten hold just under 30%. Time point: persistent/refractory GD, antithyroid drugs over 5 years with positive TRAb. Preparation of the TCR library used RNA extracted from PBMCs. The CDR3 is 16 residues long. V was pared by 4 bases and J by 4 bases, with 17 bases between. The germline gives CDR1 SGHVS, CDR2 FQNEAQ. The TCR originated in a female donor with Graves disease. Sequenced here: peripheral blood mononuclear cells (PBMCs), sampled when the disease was refractory, from a patient treated with antithyroid drugs. The chain is built from TRBV7-8 and TRBJ2-1, with a tentative D call TRBD2 (5 bases). The CDR3 here is CASSSRFEGRYNEQFF. CDR3 in DNA: TGTGCCAGCAGCTCACGTTTCGAGGGCCGATACAATGAGCAGTTCTTC.